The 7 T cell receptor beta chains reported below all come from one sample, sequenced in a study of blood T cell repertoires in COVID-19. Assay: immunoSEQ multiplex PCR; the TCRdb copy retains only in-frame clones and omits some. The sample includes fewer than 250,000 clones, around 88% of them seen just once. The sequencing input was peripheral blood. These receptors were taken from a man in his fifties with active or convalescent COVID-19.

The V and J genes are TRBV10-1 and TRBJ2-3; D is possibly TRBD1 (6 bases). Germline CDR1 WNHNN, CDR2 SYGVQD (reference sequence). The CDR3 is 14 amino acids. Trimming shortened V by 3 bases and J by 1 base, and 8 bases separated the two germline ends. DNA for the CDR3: TGCGCCAGCAGTGAACACAGGGGCACAGATACGCAGTATTTT. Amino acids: CASSEHRGTDTQYF.

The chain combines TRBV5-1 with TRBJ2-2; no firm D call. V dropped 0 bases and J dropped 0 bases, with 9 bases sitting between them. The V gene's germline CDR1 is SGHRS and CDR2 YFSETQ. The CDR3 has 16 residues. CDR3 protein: CASSLALPANTGELFF. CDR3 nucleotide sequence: TGCGCCAGCAGCTTGGCCCTCCCCGCGAACACCGGGGAGCTGTTTTTT.

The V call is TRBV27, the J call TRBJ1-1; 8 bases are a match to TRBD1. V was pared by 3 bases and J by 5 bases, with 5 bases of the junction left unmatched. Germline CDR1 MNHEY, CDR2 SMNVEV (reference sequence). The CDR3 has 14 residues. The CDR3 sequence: CASSLDRVRTEAFF. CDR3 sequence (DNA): TGTGCCAGCAGTTTGGACAGGGTGAGGACTGAAGCTTTCTTT.

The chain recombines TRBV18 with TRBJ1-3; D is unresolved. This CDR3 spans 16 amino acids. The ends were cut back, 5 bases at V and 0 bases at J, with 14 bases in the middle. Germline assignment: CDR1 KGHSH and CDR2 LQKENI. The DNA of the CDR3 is TGTGCCAGCTCAATACGGACGGAGGCCTCTGGAAACACCATATATTTT. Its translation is CASSIRTEASGNTIYF.

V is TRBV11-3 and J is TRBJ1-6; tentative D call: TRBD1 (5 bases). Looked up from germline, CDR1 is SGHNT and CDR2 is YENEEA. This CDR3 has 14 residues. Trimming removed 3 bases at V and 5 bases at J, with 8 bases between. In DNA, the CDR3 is TGTGCCAGCAGCTTGTCAGGGCATAATTCACCCCTCCACTTT. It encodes CASSLSGHNSPLHF.

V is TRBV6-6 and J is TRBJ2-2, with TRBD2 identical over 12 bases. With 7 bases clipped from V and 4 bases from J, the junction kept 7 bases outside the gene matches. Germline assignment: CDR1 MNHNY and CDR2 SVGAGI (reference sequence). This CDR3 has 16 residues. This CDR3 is CASTLLAGGFTGELFF. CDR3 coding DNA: TGTGCCAGCACTTTACTAGCGGGAGGATTCACCGGGGAGCTGTTTTTT.

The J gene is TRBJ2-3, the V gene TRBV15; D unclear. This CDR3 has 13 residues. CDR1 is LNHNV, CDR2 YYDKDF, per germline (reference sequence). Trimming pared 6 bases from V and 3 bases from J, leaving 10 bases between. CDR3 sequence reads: CATRTPWTDTQYF. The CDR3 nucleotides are TGTGCCACCAGGACACCCTGGACAGATACGCAGTATTTT.